This T cell receptor (beta chain) appears in the sequencing data of a study of blood T cell repertoires in COVID-19. Whole-study context: The United States, Italy and Spain supplied acute and convalescent COVID-19 samples. The cDNA or gDNA used as material had been derived from T cells, B-cell-depleted T cells, or PBMCs.

Per the germline V gene, CDR1 is MNHEY and CDR2 is SVGEGT. V shed 4 bases and J shed 3 bases, with 10 bases lying between them. The CDR3 contains 13 residues. Methods used by the authors: It was from reference gene primer amplification that nucleated cell counts were estimated. The assay was immunoSEQ multiplex PCR, and TCRdb's table has in-frame clones only and misses some. D and trimming come from the DNA, and the V and J calls and clone size come from that table. The sample lists approximately 230,000 clones, about 88% occurring once. This clone was observed once. The sequenced sample consisted of peripheral blood. The clonotype originates from a woman aged 40 to 50 who had recovered from COVID-19. V is TRBV6-2 or TRBV6-3 and J is TRBJ2-7; D unclear. CDR3 in amino acids: CASSSGRLYEQYF. In DNA form, the CDR3 reads TGTGCCAGCAGTTCGGGTCGGCTCTACGAGCAGTACTTC.